Listed below are T cell receptor beta chains from one sample, sequenced in a study of PD-L1 blockade in urothelial cancer. The protocol was immunoSEQ multiplex PCR, while the TCRdb copy is restricted to in-frame clones and leaves out a portion. Altogether roughly 45,000 clones are present, around 82% being singletons, with the ten largest covering less than 15%. The sequences come from PBMCs, collected around atezolizumab (anti-PD-L1) treatment. The receptors stem from a man in his sixties with urothelial cancer. Each CDR3 is given with its conserved first and last residue. D genes are given only for firm matches. Clone size appears in some rows only: once, few, many, or a class for an expanded clone.

cdr3_nt,cdr3_aa,d_call,clone_size,v_call,j_call,cdr3_length
TGTGCCAGCAGATCCTGGACAGGGAACACTGAAGCTTTCTTT,CASRSWTGNTEAFF,TRBD1,-,TRBV2,TRBJ1-1,14
TGTGCCAGCGGTCCCGAGTTGGGCGGCAATCAGCCCCAGCATTTT,CASGPELGGNQPQHF,-,-,TRBV6-1,TRBJ1-5,15
TGTGCCAGCAGCTCGTCGGGACAGCGCTACGAGGAGCAGTACTTC,CASSSSGQRYEEQYF,TRBD1,-,TRBV7-2,TRBJ2-7,15
TGTGCCTGGAGTGAGGGACTAGCGAGGAAGGGGGAGCAGTACTTC,CAWSEGLARKGEQYF,TRBD2,-,TRBV30,TRBJ2-7,15
TGTGCCAGCACGCCGGGACAGGGGTACTATGGCTACACCTTC,CASTPGQGYYGYTF,TRBD1,-,TRBV28,TRBJ1-2,14
TGTGCCATCAGTGAGCGACCGCTTAGCAATGGCTACACCTTC,CAISERPLSNGYTF,-,-,TRBV10-3,TRBJ1-2,14
TGTGCCAGCAGTAGTGACAGAGATCAGCCCCAGCATTTT,CASSSDRDQPQHF,-,few,TRBV2,TRBJ1-5,13
TGTGCCAGCAGTGCGTCCTACGAGCAGTACTTC,CASSASYEQYF,-,-,TRBV25-1,TRBJ2-7,11
TGTGCCAGCAGCGGGAACGCGGACAACTCTGGAAACACCATATATTTT,CASSGNADNSGNTIYF,-,-,TRBV9,TRBJ1-3,16
TGTGCCAGTAGCCCCACGGGAACGGGGGCTAACTATGGCTACACCTTC,CASSPTGTGANYGYTF,-,-,TRBV19,TRBJ1-2,16
TGTGCCAGCAGCTTGGCCGCGGGGGCAACTAATGAAAAACTGTTTTTT,CASSLAAGATNEKLFF,-,-,TRBV5-4,TRBJ1-4,16
TGTGCCAGCAGCCCGGGAGGATATAGCAATCAGCCCCAGCATTTT,CASSPGGYSNQPQHF,-,-,TRBV7-6,TRBJ1-5,15
TGTGCCAGTAGTATTTTAGCGGGAGGTCCCTACGAGCAGTACTTC,CASSILAGGPYEQYF,TRBD2,-,TRBV19,TRBJ2-7,15
TGTGCCAGCAGCCGAGGGTTTAATCAGCCCCAGCATTTT,CASSRGFNQPQHF,-,few,TRBV6-5,TRBJ1-5,13
TGCGCCAGCAGCGGACTAGGGGGGGTGGATGAAAAACTGTTTTTT,CASSGLGGVDEKLFF,-,-,TRBV5-1,TRBJ1-4,15
TGCGCCAGCAGCCAAGACGACAGCCTGAACACTGAAGCTTTCTTT,CASSQDDSLNTEAFF,-,-,TRBV4-1,TRBJ1-1,15
TGTGCCACCAGCAGAGAATCGTGGGGGGGCTCCTACGAGCAGTACTTC,CATSRESWGGSYEQYF,TRBD2,-,TRBV15,TRBJ2-7,16
TGTGCCAGCAGTGAATGGCGGGGGACAGGCATATCCTCTGGAAACACCATATATTTT,CASSEWRGTGISSGNTIYF,TRBD1,once,TRBV6-1,TRBJ1-3,19
TGTGCCAGCAGCCCCCAGGGGGCGAATGGCGAGCAGTACTTC,CASSPQGANGEQYF,TRBD1,-,TRBV11-2,TRBJ2-7,14
TGTGCCATCGGGACAGGGGATTCACCCCTCCACTTT,CAIGTGDSPLHF,TRBD1,-,TRBV10-3,TRBJ1-6,12
TGTGCCACCAGCAGAGGACCAGAAGGGGGAACCAAAAACATTCAGTACTTC,CATSRGPEGGTKNIQYF,-,-,TRBV15,TRBJ2-4,17
TGTGCCAGCAGTGAAGGGATTGTAGGGAGAAGGCAGTTCTTC,CASSEGIVGRRQFF,-,-,TRBV6-4,TRBJ2-1,14
TGTGCCAGATCACGACTAGCGAGTAGCACAGATACGCAGTATTTT,CARSRLASSTDTQYF,TRBD2,-,TRBV30,TRBJ2-3,15
TGTGCCAGCAGCCCGCAGCGGTGGTTGGGAGGGGCCAACGTCCTGACTTTC,CASSPQRWLGGANVLTF,-,once,TRBV5-6,TRBJ2-6,17
TGTGCCAGCAGCGCGTTGGACGAGCAGTACTTC,CASSALDEQYF,-,-,TRBV28,TRBJ2-7,11
TGCGCCAGCAGCCAATTAGGGCGTCAGCGGGTCTACAATGAGCAGTTCTTC,CASSQLGRQRVYNEQFF,-,-,TRBV4-1,TRBJ2-1,17
TGTGCCAGCAGCTCTAGGACAGGGACGCGTGAAAAACTGTTTTTT,CASSSRTGTREKLFF,TRBD1,-,TRBV11-2,TRBJ1-4,15
TGCGCCAGCGGGGCAGGGGAGACCCAGTACTTC,CASGAGETQYF,-,-,TRBV5-1,TRBJ2-5,11
TGCGCCAGCACGCGGGGGTACCAAGAGACCCAGTACTTC,CASTRGYQETQYF,TRBD2,-,TRBV5-1,TRBJ2-5,13
TGTGCCAGCAGCTTGGGACTAGCGGGGAACAATGAGCAGTTCTTC,CASSLGLAGNNEQFF,TRBD2,-,TRBV7-8,TRBJ2-1,15
TGTGCCAGCAGTGTCACAGGACTAGCGTCACTCCAAGAGACCCAGTACTTC,CASSVTGLASLQETQYF,TRBD2,-,TRBV28,TRBJ2-5,17
TGTGCCACCAAGTCGCTAGAAGGGGCCCGGGAGACCCAGTACTTC,CATKSLEGARETQYF,-,-,TRBV6-6,TRBJ2-5,15